The T cell receptor (beta chain) under discussion was sequenced for a study of blood T cell repertoires in COVID-19. Study in general: Researchers got acute and convalescent COVID-19 samples from the United States, Italy and Spain. T cells, B-cell-depleted T cells, or PBMCs provided the cDNA or gDNA that served as material.

The CDR3 loop spans 14 amino acids. Per germline, CDR1 LNHDA and CDR2 SQIVND (reference sequence). Trimming stripped 8 bases from V and 4 bases from J, with 17 bases between. Per the original data handling: How many nucleated cells were present was estimated from reference gene primer amplification. The method was immunoSEQ multiplex PCR; TCRdb's version includes in-frame clones alone and lacks a portion of them. Clone size and the V and J calls come from that table; the DNA yielded D and trimming. The sample records tens of thousands of clones, about nine tenths being singletons. V and J are TRBV19 and TRBJ1-2; tentative D call: TRBD1 (6 bases). Sequenced material: peripheral blood. The TCR comes from a human donor in a cohort sampled during active COVID-19. The chain's CDR3 is CASQDGGLGYGYTF. The CDR3 DNA reads TGTGCCAGTCAAGACGGGGGGCTAGGCTATGGCTACACCTTC.